This TCR beta chain was observed in a study of shared clonotypes between healthy human individuals. Note on this clone: Within the sample, other DNA sequences also encode this same CDR3.

CD45RO negativity and positive selection for CCR7 defined naive CD8 cells, a population that excluded terminally differentiated effector memory CD45RA+ cells. TCRdb keeps only in-frame clones here, not all; method: immunoSEQ multiplex PCR. Of about 2.1 million clones in the sample, more than 85% were seen once. CDR1 and CDR2 (germline): MNHEY, SMNVEV (reference sequence). The CDR3 has 15 amino acids. Germline trimming cut 2 bases from V and 1 base from J; bases unmatched to any gene: 1. This chain connects TRBV27 to TRBJ2-7; TRBD2 agrees at 11 bases. The receptor comes from a man aged 18-30 years in good health. Some clones in this sample may be carry-over from other donors' samples. The sample taken for sequencing was naive CD8+ T cells from PBMCs. The DNA for the CDR3 is TGTGCCAGCAGTTTAGGGACTAGCGGATCCTACGAGCAGTACTTC. It encodes CASSLGTSGSYEQYF.